The rows below give T cell receptor beta chains drawn from one sample of a study of T-cell reconstitution after alpha-beta-depleted transplantation in children. TCRdb reprocessed the PCR reads with MiXCR, giving one entry per CDR3 protein. The sample has hundreds of thousands of distinct CDR3 sequences; around a sixth are singletons. Sample: PBMCs from the stem cell graft donor, taken from the stem cell graft. The source is a human donor who donated a stem cell graft to a child with acute myeloid leukemia. The CDR3 runs from the conserved cysteine through the conserved F or W. A D gene is named only where the DNA matches it firmly. A clone size is listed for some rows: how often the clone was seen (once, few, many), or a class if it is expanded.

d_gene	v_gene	j_gene	abundance	CDR3aa	CDR3nt
-	TRBV5-6	TRBJ1-5	many	CASSLNGGRNQPQHF	TGTGCCAGCAGCTTAAATGGAGGGCGCAATCAGCCCCAGCATTTT
TRBD1	TRBV7-2	TRBJ2-1	-	CADGRGHLGEQFF	TGTGCTGATGGCAGGGGGCATCTAGGGGAGCAGTTCTTC
-	TRBV7-6	TRBJ2-1	many	CASSAHQGNEQFF	TGTGCCAGCAGCGCTCACCAGGGGAATGAGCAGTTCTTC
-	TRBV12-3/TRBV12-4	TRBJ1-2	many	CASSSLGRGYTF	TGTGCCAGCAGTTCACTCGGGCGGGGCTACACCTTC
TRBD2	TRBV29-1	TRBJ2-3	few	CSVVGGIPSTDTQYF	TGCAGCGTTGTCGGGGGGATCCCTAGCACAGATACGCAGTATTTT
TRBD1	TRBV6-1	TRBJ1-1	many	CASSRRGSGTGVTEAFF	TGTGCCAGCAGCCGGAGAGGCTCCGGGACAGGGGTAACTGAAGCTTTCTTT
-	TRBV20-1	TRBJ2-3	many	CSTPNTDTQYF	TGCAGTACCCCAAACACAGATACGCAGTATTTT
-	TRBV29-1	TRBJ2-3	many	CSVELGRRTDTQYF	TGCAGCGTTGAGTTGGGGAGGAGAACAGATACGCAGTATTTT
-	TRBV20-1	TRBJ2-3	many	CSAVRQRTYTDTQYF	TGCAGTGCTGTGAGACAGCGAACCTACACAGATACGCAGTATTTT
-	TRBV5-5	TRBJ2-7	few	CASSFSHPQRLYEQYF	TGTGCCAGCAGCTTTTCCCACCCACAGAGGCTCTACGAGCAGTACTTC
-	TRBV12-3/TRBV12-4	TRBJ2-2	-	CASSYKTHGELFF	TGTGCCAGCAGTTATAAAACACACGGGGAGCTGTTTTTT
TRBD2	TRBV6-1	TRBJ2-5	many	CASRVAGRQETQYF	TGTGCCAGCAGGGTAGCGGGGCGCCAAGAGACCCAGTACTTC
-	TRBV29-1	TRBJ2-7	many	CSAGGGGTYEQYF	TGCAGCGCCGGGGGCGGAGGCACCTACGAGCAGTACTTC
-	TRBV20-1	TRBJ2-7	many	CSARLGTTTYEQYF	TGCAGTGCTAGGTTGGGGACGACCACCTACGAGCAGTACTTC
-	TRBV7-9	TRBJ2-3	-	CASRPPNTGSTDTQYF	TGTGCCAGCAGACCCCCAAATACGGGAAGCACAGATACGCAGTATTTT
-	TRBV20-1	TRBJ1-3	-	CSARGPGSAAGNTIYF	TGCAGTGCCCGCGGGCCTGGGTCCGCAGCAGGAAACACCATATATTTT
-	TRBV4-1	TRBJ2-3	-	CASSQIEGVSDTQYF	TGCGCCAGCAGCCAAATTGAGGGGGTGTCGGATACGCAGTATTTT
TRBD1	TRBV20-1	TRBJ2-5	few	CSARDEPGQQETQYF	TGCAGTGCTAGAGATGAGCCGGGACAGCAAGAGACCCAGTACTTC
-	TRBV20-1	TRBJ1-2	many	CSPRTGQAGYTF	TGCAGTCCTCGTACAGGGCAGGCGGGCTACACCTTC
TRBD2	TRBV7-9	TRBJ2-5	many	CASSAGTSGSETQYF	TGTGCCAGCAGCGCAGGGACTAGCGGGAGCGAGACCCAGTACTTC
TRBD1	TRBV20-1	TRBJ1-2	many	CSARRDRGDYGYTF	TGCAGTGCTAGACGGGACAGGGGCGACTATGGCTACACCTTC
-	TRBV5-8	TRBJ1-1	few	CASSLVTGPIGEAFF	TGTGCCAGCAGCTTGGTTACAGGGCCCATTGGAGAAGCTTTCTTT